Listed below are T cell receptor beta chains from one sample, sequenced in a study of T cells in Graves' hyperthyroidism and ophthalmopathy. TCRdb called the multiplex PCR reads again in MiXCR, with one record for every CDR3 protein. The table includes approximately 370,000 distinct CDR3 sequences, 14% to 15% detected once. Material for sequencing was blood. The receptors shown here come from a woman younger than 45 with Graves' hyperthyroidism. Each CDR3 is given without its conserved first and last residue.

CDR3 protein: ASSLGQGEEF
V gene: TRBV5-1
J gene: TRBJ2-1

CDR3 protein: ASSLGSGTQS
V gene: TRBV12-3/TRBV12-4
J gene: TRBJ2-5

CDR3 protein: SASRTNEKLF
V gene: TRBV20-1
J gene: TRBJ1-4

CDR3 protein: ASSLLPGEYDTQY
V gene: TRBV7-3
J gene: TRBJ2-3

CDR3 protein: ASSQGQATGELF
V gene: TRBV3-1
J gene: TRBJ2-2

CDR3 protein: AWKSSGGGTYEQY
V gene: TRBV30
J gene: TRBJ2-7

CDR3 protein: ASSPSGMVMETQY
V gene: TRBV6-2/TRBV6-3
J gene: TRBJ2-5

CDR3 protein: ASSQGGTSAYNEQF
V gene: TRBV5-1
J gene: TRBJ2-1

CDR3 protein: ASTQANEQF
V gene: TRBV12-3/TRBV12-4
J gene: TRBJ2-1

CDR3 protein: AWSGDRHSGNTIY
V gene: TRBV30
J gene: TRBJ1-3

CDR3 protein: ASSAVRPNYEQY
V gene: TRBV10-2
J gene: TRBJ2-7

CDR3 protein: SVEGRDFGYEQY
V gene: TRBV29-1
J gene: TRBJ2-7

CDR3 protein: ASSSGSTLGETQY
V gene: TRBV7-3
J gene: TRBJ2-5

CDR3 protein: ASSPQIGLEKLF
V gene: TRBV7-9
J gene: TRBJ1-4

CDR3 protein: ASSSTPGAGSGNTIY
V gene: TRBV19
J gene: TRBJ1-3

CDR3 protein: ASSQDSLYYEQY
V gene: TRBV3-1
J gene: TRBJ2-7

CDR3 protein: ASSEGRGLLGIEAF
V gene: TRBV25-1
J gene: TRBJ1-1

CDR3 protein: ASSFTGLAGGPEDTQY
V gene: TRBV5-1
J gene: TRBJ2-3

CDR3 protein: ASSLGLGTASGNTIY
V gene: TRBV5-5
J gene: TRBJ1-3

CDR3 protein: ASSFGWREGGTDTQY
V gene: TRBV7-8
J gene: TRBJ2-3

CDR3 protein: SVERRSSYNEQF
V gene: TRBV29-1
J gene: TRBJ2-1

CDR3 protein: SARDPYSGYEQY
V gene: TRBV20-1
J gene: TRBJ2-7

CDR3 protein: ASSYSRLAGADTQY
V gene: TRBV6-6
J gene: TRBJ2-3

CDR3 protein: SASRGRETQY
V gene: TRBV20-1
J gene: TRBJ2-5

CDR3 protein: ASSQTDGSYEQY
V gene: TRBV5-4
J gene: TRBJ2-7

CDR3 protein: ASSRLGLHGYT
V gene: TRBV3-1
J gene: TRBJ1-2

CDR3 protein: ASSVGVRAGNTIY
V gene: TRBV2
J gene: TRBJ1-3

CDR3 protein: AISESPANYGYT
V gene: TRBV10-3
J gene: TRBJ1-2

CDR3 protein: ASSYSSSGQPQH
V gene: TRBV6-5
J gene: TRBJ1-5

CDR3 protein: ASSTRRTVSGNTIY
V gene: TRBV18
J gene: TRBJ1-3

CDR3 protein: SARARDRSSYNSPLH
V gene: TRBV20-1
J gene: TRBJ1-6

CDR3 protein: ASRGMTGGQDTQY
V gene: TRBV12-3/TRBV12-4
J gene: TRBJ2-3

CDR3 protein: ASSQMGGLYNEQF
V gene: TRBV11-2
J gene: TRBJ2-1

CDR3 protein: ASSPGTSGRPSSSYEQY
V gene: TRBV5-1
J gene: TRBJ2-7

CDR3 protein: ASSVVGGSDGYT
V gene: TRBV9
J gene: TRBJ1-2

CDR3 protein: ASSFEGLAGVEQY
V gene: TRBV5-4
J gene: TRBJ2-7

CDR3 protein: ASSLGPAMNTEAF
V gene: TRBV5-1
J gene: TRBJ1-1